A selection of T cell receptor beta chains follows, all from one sample in a study of cytomegalovirus exposure and HLA in healthy donors. This table comes from immunoSEQ multiplex PCR, and its TCRdb copy is limited to in-frame clones, with some not included. The sample includes some 150,000 clones, roughly 80% of them seen just once. The sequencing sample was made of PBMCs. Every receptor here comes from a male donor in good health and CMV-seronegative. Both conserved end residues are part of each CDR3. The D gene is left open where the match is weak. Some rows have no size entry. The others give once, few or many, or a class for an expanded clone.

few	TRBV7-9	TRBD1	TRBJ1-3	TGTGCCAGCAGCTTAGTAGGGACAGACGGAAACACCATATATTTT	CASSLVGTDGNTIYF
.	TRBV7-6	.	TRBJ2-5	TGTGCCATCCGAGAGGGTATGGAGACCCAGTACTTC	CAIREGMETQYF
once	TRBV18	TRBD1	TRBJ1-4	TGTGCCAGCTCACCTCCGGGACAGGGAGAAGAAAAACTGTTTTTT	CASSPPGQGEEKLFF
.	TRBV27	TRBD2	TRBJ2-3	TGTGCCAGCAGTTTAAGGACTAGCGGCCATTCTAGCACAGATACGCAGTATTTT	CASSLRTSGHSSTDTQYF
.	TRBV27	.	TRBJ2-7	TGTGCCAGCAGAGAGGGGACTCGTTGGGCTAACGAGCAGTACTTC	CASREGTRWANEQYF
.	TRBV28	.	TRBJ2-7	TGTGCCAGCACCGGGGTTCTTCAAGACTACGAGCAGTACTTC	CASTGVLQDYEQYF
.	TRBV4-1	TRBD1	TRBJ1-1	TGCGCCAGCAGCCAGACAGGGGGCGGGCCGGGAACTGAAGCTTTCTTT	CASSQTGGGPGTEAFF
.	TRBV6-5	TRBD2	TRBJ2-1	TGTGCCAGCCTAGCGGGCGGGGGAATCAATGAGCAGTTCTTC	CASLAGGGINEQFF
.	TRBV28	.	TRBJ2-2	TGTGCCACTACAACAGGCACCGGGGAGCTGTTTTTT	CATTTGTGELFF
.	TRBV5-1	TRBD1	TRBJ1-1	TGCGCCAGCAGCTCGATTCCTTTGGACAGGGTGAGCACTGAAGCTTTCTTT	CASSSIPLDRVSTEAFF
.	TRBV4-1	.	TRBJ1-2	TGCGCCAGCTGGGGTGAGAGCGGACCTAACTATGGCTACACCTTC	CASWGESGPNYGYTF
.	TRBV4-2	.	TRBJ2-5	TGTGCCAGCAGCCAGCTCGGCGGCCTGCAAGAGACCCAGTACTTC	CASSQLGGLQETQYF
.	TRBV9	TRBD1	TRBJ2-1	TGTGCCAGCAGCCCCGGACAGGGGGAACCTAATGAGCAGTTCTTC	CASSPGQGEPNEQFF
once	TRBV7-2	.	TRBJ2-1	TGTGCCAGCAGCTTAGGACTAGGCTACAATGAGCAGTTCTTC	CASSLGLGYNEQFF
few	TRBV18	TRBD2	TRBJ2-7	TGTGCCAGCTCACGCCTTAGCGGGAACACCTACGAGCAGTACTTC	CASSRLSGNTYEQYF
.	TRBV28	.	TRBJ2-1	TGTGCCAGCAGTTCGCCAGGACAGCCCCAGTTCTTC	CASSSPGQPQFF
.	TRBV5-4	.	TRBJ1-1	TGTGCCAGCAGGTTGACAGAGAACACTGAAGCTTTCTTT	CASRLTENTEAFF
.	TRBV4-2	.	TRBJ1-1	TGTGCCAGCAGCCAAGGGACATTGAACACTGAAGCTTTCTTT	CASSQGTLNTEAFF
.	TRBV7-3	TRBD2	TRBJ2-1	TGTGCCAGCAGCTTAATCCCCACCGGAGCGGGACCTTACAATGAGCAGTTCTTC	CASSLIPTGAGPYNEQFF
.	TRBV28	TRBD1	TRBJ1-5	TGTGCCAGCAGCCTAAAGACAGGGCCATGGGATCAGCCCCAGCATTTT	CASSLKTGPWDQPQHF
few	TRBV2	.	TRBJ2-4	TGTGCCAGCAGGGGCCTTTCGAACATTCAGTACTTC	CASRGLSNIQYF
.	TRBV7-2	TRBD2	TRBJ2-1	TGTGCCACAAGACTAGCCTCGAGAAATGAGCAGTTCTTC	CATRLASRNEQFF
.	TRBV6-6	TRBD1	TRBJ2-1	TGTGCCAGCAGTCGGGACAGTTACAATGAGCAGTTCTTC	CASSRDSYNEQFF
.	TRBV6-6	.	TRBJ2-7	TGTGCCAGCAGTTACGGGCAGGGAGGATACGAGCAGTACTTC	CASSYGQGGYEQYF
.	TRBV7-9	.	TRBJ2-5	TGTGCCAGCACTCCCGCAGGCCAAGAGACCCAGTACTTC	CASTPAGQETQYF
.	TRBV10-1	TRBD2	TRBJ2-7	TGCGCCAGCAGTGAAGGTACCTGGGAGTCGCGGGAGGTAGTACCGAGCTCCTACGAGCAGTACTTC	CASSEGTWESREVVPSSYEQYF
.	TRBV6-1	TRBD1	TRBJ2-1	TGTGCCAGCAGCGAACTACAGGGGGGCTCCTACAATGAGCAGTTCTTC	CASSELQGGSYNEQFF
.	TRBV4-1	TRBD1	TRBJ1-3	TGCGCCAGCAGCCGAGCAGACAGGGACTCTGGAAACACCATATATTTT	CASSRADRDSGNTIYF
.	TRBV19	.	TRBJ1-1	TGTGCCAGTAGTATAGAGGGGGCGGGGGCGAACACTGAAGCTTTCTTT	CASSIEGAGANTEAFF
.	TRBV5-1	TRBD2	TRBJ2-3	TGCGCCAGCAGGAACGGCGGGGGTAGCACAGATACGCAGTATTTT	CASRNGGGSTDTQYF
.	TRBV7-2	.	TRBJ1-3	TGTGCCAGCAGCTTAGAGGGGGGGAGAGAAAACACCATATATTTT	CASSLEGGRENTIYF
.	TRBV5-1	TRBD2	TRBJ2-7	TGCGCCAGCAGCTTCACTAGCGGGGGTCTCTACGAGCAGTACTTC	CASSFTSGGLYEQYF
.	TRBV4-1	TRBD2	TRBJ2-3	TGCGCCAGCAGCCAAGAACAGACTAGCGGGGGGAGCAATACGCAGTATTTT	CASSQEQTSGGSNTQYF
.	TRBV5-6	.	TRBJ2-7	TGTGCCAGCAGCATTAGCGGTTACGAGCAGTACTTC	CASSISGYEQYF
once	TRBV5-1	.	TRBJ1-1	TGCGCCAGCAGCGTGGGACCGACGGGAGCTGAAGCTTTCTTT	CASSVGPTGAEAFF
few	TRBV7-9	TRBD1	TRBJ1-1	TGTGCCAGCAGCTTAGTAGGGACAGGGGGTACTGAAGCTTTCTTT	CASSLVGTGGTEAFF
once	TRBV5-1	.	TRBJ2-7	TGCGCCAGCAGCTTGAGGGGACATCTAGAAGAGCAGTACTTC	CASSLRGHLEEQYF
.	TRBV19	.	TRBJ1-1	TGTGCCAGTAGTACGGAGCGGCAATCTGAAGCTTTCTTT	CASSTERQSEAFF
.	TRBV7-6	TRBD2	TRBJ2-2	TGTGCCAGCAGCCCAGGACTAGCGTGGACCGGGGAGCTGTTTTTT	CASSPGLAWTGELFF
.	TRBV27	.	TRBJ1-5	TGTGCCAGCAGTTTATTTTCAGGGGCCCAGCCCCAGCATTTT	CASSLFSGAQPQHF
.	TRBV4-2	.	TRBJ2-1	TGTGCCAGCAGCCAAGCGGGGGGACACGACAATGAGCAGTTCTTC	CASSQAGGHDNEQFF
.	TRBV18	.	TRBJ1-5	TGTGCCAGCTCACCACAGGGGGGGAATCAGCCCCAGCATTTT	CASSPQGGNQPQHF
once	TRBV27	TRBD2	TRBJ2-1	TGTGCCAGCAGTCACCTAGAGGCAGCGGGGGCTAACTACAATGAGCAGTTCTTC	CASSHLEAAGANYNEQFF